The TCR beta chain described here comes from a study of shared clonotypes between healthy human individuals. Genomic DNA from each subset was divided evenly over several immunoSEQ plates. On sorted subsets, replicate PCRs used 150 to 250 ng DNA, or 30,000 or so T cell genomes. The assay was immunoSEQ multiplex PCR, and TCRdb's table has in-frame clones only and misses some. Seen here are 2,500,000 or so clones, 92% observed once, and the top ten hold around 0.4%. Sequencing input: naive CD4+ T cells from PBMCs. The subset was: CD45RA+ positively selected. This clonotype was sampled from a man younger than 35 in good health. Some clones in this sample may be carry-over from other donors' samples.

CDR3 sequence reads: CASSPPGAVSSYNEQFF. The DNA for the CDR3 is TGTGCCAGCTCACCCCCGGGAGCTGTAAGCTCCTACAATGAGCAGTTCTTC. The chain couples TRBV18 to TRBJ2-1; D is possibly TRBD2 (6 bases). Germline lookup yields CDR1 KGHSH and CDR2 LQKENI. The CDR3 is made up of 17 amino acids. V was cut by 3 bases and J by 0 bases, with 15 bases left in between.